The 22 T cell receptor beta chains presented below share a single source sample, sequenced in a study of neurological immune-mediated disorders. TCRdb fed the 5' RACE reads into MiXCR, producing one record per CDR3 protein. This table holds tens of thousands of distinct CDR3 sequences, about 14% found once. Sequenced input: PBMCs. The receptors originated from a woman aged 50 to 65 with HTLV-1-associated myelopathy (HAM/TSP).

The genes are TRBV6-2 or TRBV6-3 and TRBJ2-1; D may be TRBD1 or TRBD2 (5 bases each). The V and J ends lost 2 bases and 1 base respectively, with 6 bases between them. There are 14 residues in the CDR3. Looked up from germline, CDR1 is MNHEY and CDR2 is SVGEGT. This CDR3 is CASSYGGSYNEQFF. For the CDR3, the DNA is TGTGCCAGCAGTTACGGGGGTTCCTACAATGAGCAGTTCTTC.

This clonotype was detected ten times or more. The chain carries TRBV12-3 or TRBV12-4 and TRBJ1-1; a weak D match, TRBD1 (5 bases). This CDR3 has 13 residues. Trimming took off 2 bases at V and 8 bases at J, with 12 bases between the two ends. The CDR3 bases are TGTGCCAGCAGTTTACGAGGAGGGGTGGAAGCTTTCTTT. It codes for CASSLRGGVEAFF.

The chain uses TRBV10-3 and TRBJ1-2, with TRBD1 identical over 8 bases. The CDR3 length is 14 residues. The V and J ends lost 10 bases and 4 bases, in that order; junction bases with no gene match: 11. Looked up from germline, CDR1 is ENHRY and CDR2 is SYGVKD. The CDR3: CATSIQGDGYGYTF. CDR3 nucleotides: TGTGCCACCTCTATACAGGGGGATGGCTATGGCTACACCTTC.

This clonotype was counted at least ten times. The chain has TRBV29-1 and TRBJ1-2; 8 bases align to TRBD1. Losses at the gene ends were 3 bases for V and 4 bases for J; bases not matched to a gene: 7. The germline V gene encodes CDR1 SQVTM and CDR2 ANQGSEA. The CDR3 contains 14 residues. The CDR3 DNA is TGCAGCGTTGAGGGACAGGTTGGGCTCTATGGCTACACCTTC. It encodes CSVEGQVGLYGYTF.

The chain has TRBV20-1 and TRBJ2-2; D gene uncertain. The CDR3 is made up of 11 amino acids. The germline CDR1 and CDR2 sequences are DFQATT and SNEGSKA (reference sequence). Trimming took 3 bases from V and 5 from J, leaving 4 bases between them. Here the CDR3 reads CSARGTGELFF. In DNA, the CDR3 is TGCAGTGCTAGGGGGACCGGGGAGCTGTTTTTT.

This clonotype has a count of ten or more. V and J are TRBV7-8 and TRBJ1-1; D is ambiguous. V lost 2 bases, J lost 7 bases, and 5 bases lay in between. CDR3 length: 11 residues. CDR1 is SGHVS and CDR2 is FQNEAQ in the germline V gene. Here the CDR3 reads CASSLYLEAFF. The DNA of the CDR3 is TGTGCCAGCAGCTTATACCTTGAAGCTTTCTTT.

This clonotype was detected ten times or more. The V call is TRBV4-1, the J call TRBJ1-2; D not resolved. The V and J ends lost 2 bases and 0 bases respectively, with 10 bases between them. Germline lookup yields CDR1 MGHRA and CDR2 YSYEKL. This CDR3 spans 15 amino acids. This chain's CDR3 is CASSQSGSTNYGYTF. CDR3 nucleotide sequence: TGCGCCAGCAGCCAATCAGGTTCCACTAACTATGGCTACACCTTC.

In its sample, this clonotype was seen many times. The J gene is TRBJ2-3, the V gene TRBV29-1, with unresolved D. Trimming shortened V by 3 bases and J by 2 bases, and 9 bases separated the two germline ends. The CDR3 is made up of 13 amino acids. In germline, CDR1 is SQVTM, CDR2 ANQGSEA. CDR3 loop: CSVEDGYTDTQYF. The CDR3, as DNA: TGCAGCGTTGAGGACGGATACACAGATACGCAGTATTTT.

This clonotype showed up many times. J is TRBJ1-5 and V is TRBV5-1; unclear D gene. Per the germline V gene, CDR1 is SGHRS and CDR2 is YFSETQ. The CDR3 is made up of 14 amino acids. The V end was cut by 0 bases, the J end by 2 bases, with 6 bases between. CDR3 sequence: CASSLEAGNQPQHF. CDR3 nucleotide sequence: TGCGCCAGCAGCTTGGAGGCAGGCAATCAGCCCCAGCATTTT.

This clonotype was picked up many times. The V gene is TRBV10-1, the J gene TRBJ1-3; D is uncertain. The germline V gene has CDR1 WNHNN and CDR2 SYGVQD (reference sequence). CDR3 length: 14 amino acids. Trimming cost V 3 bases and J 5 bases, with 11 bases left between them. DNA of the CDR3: TGCGCCAGCAGTGAAGGAGGGCTTCGAAACACCATATATTTT. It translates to CASSEGGLRNTIYF.

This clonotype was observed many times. The CDR3 nucleotides read TGTGCCAGCAGAACAGGAGGGACTGGGGCCAACGTCCTGACTTTC. Protein: CASRTGGTGANVLTF. The V call is TRBV12-3 or TRBV12-4, the J call TRBJ2-6; D possibly corresponds to TRBD2 (6 bases). This CDR3 comprises 15 residues. V was clipped by 6 bases and J by 2 bases, with 11 bases between them.

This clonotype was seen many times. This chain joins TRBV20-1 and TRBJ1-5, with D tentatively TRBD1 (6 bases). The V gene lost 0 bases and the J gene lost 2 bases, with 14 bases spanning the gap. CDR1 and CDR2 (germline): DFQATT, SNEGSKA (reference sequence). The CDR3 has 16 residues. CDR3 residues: CSARDYTRGGNQPQHF. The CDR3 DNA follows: TGCAGTGCTAGAGACTATACCAGGGGTGGCAATCAGCCCCAGCATTTT.

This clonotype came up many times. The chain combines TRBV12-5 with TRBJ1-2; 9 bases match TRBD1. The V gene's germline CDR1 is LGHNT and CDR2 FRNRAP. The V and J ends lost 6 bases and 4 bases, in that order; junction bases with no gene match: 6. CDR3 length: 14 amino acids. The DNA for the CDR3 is TGTGCTAGTGGCCCACAGGGGGCGTTCTATGGCTACACCTTC. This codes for CASGPQGAFYGYTF.

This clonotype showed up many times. CDR3 loop: CASSFSRFETQYF. The CDR3 DNA is TGTGCCAGCAGTTTCTCCCGGTTTGAGACCCAGTACTTC. The chain joins TRBV6-5 to TRBJ2-5; D unclear. The germline V and J ends were trimmed by 4 bases and 5 bases, with 11 bases remaining between them. The CDR3 is made up of 13 amino acids. Germline CDR1 reads MNHEY; CDR2 reads SVGAGI.

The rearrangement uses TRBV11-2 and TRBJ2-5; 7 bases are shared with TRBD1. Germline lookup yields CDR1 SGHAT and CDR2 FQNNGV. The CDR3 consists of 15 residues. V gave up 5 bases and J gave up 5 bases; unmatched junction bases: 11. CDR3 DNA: TGTGCCAGCAGCCCCCGAGGGGGCCTCGGGGAGACCCAGTACTTC. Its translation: CASSPRGGLGETQYF.

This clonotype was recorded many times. CDR3 DNA: TGTGCCAGCAGCTTCGAGCGGGGGGGTCTGTTCTTC. It codes for CASSFERGGLFF. The chain carries TRBV7-2 and TRBJ2-1; 10 bases are shared with TRBD2. V trimming: 3 bases; J trimming: 15 bases; junction bases outside the gene matches: 5. CDR1 and CDR2 from the germline V gene are SGHTA and FQGNSA. The CDR3 is made up of 12 amino acids.

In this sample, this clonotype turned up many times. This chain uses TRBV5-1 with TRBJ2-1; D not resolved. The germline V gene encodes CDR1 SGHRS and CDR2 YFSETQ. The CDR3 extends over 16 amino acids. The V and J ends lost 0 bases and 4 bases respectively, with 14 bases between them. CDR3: CASSLDGSPVYNEQFF. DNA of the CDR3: TGCGCCAGCAGCTTGGATGGGTCGCCCGTATACAATGAGCAGTTCTTC.

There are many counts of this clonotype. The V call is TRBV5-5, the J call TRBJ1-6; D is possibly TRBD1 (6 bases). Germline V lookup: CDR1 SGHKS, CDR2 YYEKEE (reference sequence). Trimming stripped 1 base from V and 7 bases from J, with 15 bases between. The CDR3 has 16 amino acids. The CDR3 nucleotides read TGTGCCAGCAGCTTGACCGCCGGGACACGAAATTCACCCCTCCACTTT. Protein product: CASSLTAGTRNSPLHF.

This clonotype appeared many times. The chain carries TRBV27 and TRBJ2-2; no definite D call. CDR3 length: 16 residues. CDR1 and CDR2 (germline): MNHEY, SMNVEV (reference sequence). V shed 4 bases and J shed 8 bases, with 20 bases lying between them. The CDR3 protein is CASSSPSQVARGELFF. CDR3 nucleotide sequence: TGTGCCAGCAGTTCTCCCTCCCAGGTCGCTAGGGGGGAGCTGTTTTTT.

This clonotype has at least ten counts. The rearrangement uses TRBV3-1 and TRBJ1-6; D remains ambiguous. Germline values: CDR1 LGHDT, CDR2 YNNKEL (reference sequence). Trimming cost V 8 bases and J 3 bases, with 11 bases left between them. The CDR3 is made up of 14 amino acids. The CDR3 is CASSSQNYNSPLHF. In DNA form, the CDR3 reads TGTGCCAGCTCCAGCCAGAACTATAATTCACCCCTCCACTTT.

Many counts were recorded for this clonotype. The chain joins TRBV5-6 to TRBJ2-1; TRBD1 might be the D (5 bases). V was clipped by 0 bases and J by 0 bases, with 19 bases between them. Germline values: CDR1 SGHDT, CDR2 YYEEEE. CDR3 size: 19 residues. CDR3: CASSLAWFRELRSYNEQFF. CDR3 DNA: TGTGCCAGCAGCTTGGCCTGGTTCAGGGAACTGCGCTCCTACAATGAGCAGTTCTTC.

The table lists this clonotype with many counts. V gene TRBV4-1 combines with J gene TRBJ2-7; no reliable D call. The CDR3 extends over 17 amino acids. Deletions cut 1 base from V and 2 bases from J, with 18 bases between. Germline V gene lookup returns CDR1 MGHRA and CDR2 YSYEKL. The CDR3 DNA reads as TGCGCCAGCAGCCAAGGATTGGCCGGACCGCGACCCTACGAGCAGTACTTC. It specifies CASSQGLAGPRPYEQYF.